This T cell receptor beta chain originates from a study of blood T cell repertoires in COVID-19 (TCRdb year 2020). A note on the overall study: Collaborator samples came from the United States, Italy and Spain and covered acute and convalescent phases of COVID-19. HLA class I and class II types, where available, came from metadata supplied by the sample provider rather than from assay-based typing. The repertoires were made available in a free public database intended to serve as a resource for research on the immune response to SARS-CoV-2. The sample metadata nearly always contained a de-identified subject ID, COVID-19 status, age in years and sex. Subjects who had been exposed to COVID-19, were actively infected with it, or had recovered from it provided the deeply sampled blood TCRbeta repertoires that made up the dataset. The material from the prospective study consisted of cDNA or gDNA derived from T cells, B-cell-depleted T cells, or PBMCs. The samples were drawn from two sources: the first 160 participants of the ongoing ImmuneRACE study, and over 950 subjects contributed by 6 global collaborators.

TCRbeta CDR3 regions were amplified from genomic DNA using the immunoSEQ Assay, a bias-controlled multiplex PCR. The authors' analysis ran thus. The number of nucleated cells in each sample was estimated from the amplification of reference gene primers within the assay. To quantify the absolute abundance of each unique TCRbeta CDR3 rearrangement, sequence reads were collapsed and filtered. For each sample, productive Simpson clonality was calculated as the square root of Simpson's diversity index over productive rearrangements. Imported from immuneACCESS, the table was reduced by TCRdb to in-frame sequences with V and J called. These copies leave out some clones; in studies compared against another copy, an unresolved V gene accounts for under half, and the cause of the remainder is not known. V, J and clone size reflect that table, while D and trimming were determined from the DNA. The sample table contains more than 35,000 clones; only one count was recorded for about 89% of them. The ten largest clones represent 6.2% of the sample.

At the junction V is shortened by 8 bases and J by 7 bases; bases outside the gene matches: 8. The germline V gene sets CDR1 to MGHDK and CDR2 to SYGVNS. Inclusive of the bounding cysteine and phenylalanine, the CDR3 is 14 residues long. Of all the DNA, just the CDR3 is kept, 42 bases in frame from base 1. Results the study describes overall, beyond this receptor: How much clinical and demographic metadata was included differed by source and by participant, and the metadata was provided uncurated.

Collaborating institutions collected whole blood in K2EDTA tubes following their own protocols. For TCRbeta analysis, collaborator samples were shipped as frozen whole blood, as isolated PBMCs, or as DNA extracted from either sample type. With respect to this clone: Which antigen it targets is not known. No much larger clonotype is one base removed from it; base qualities were not supplied.

This TCR derives from a human donor in a cohort sampled during active COVID-19. The specimen was peripheral blood. The rearrangement combines TRBV25-1 with TRBJ2-3; the central 11 bases match TRBD1. The nucleotide sequence is given as TGTGCCAGCCGTCCGGGACAGGGGGGCCATACGCAGTATTTT. This gives the protein CASRPGQGGHTQYF.